This entry is about one T cell receptor beta chain. The CDR3 length is 15 residues. The germline CDR1 and CDR2 sequences are MDHEN and SYDVKM. V shed 7 bases and J 0 bases; nucleotides not matched to a gene: 7. The authors' processing: Quantification of nucleated cells was approximated via reference gene primer amplification. TCRdb's copy holds only in-frame clones and misses some; the assay was immunoSEQ multiplex PCR. Clone size and V and J calls were adopted from that table, with D and trimming inferred from the DNA. The sample holds about 100,000 clones, 88% seen once. The record originates from a study of blood T cell repertoires in COVID-19. Study-wide background: COVID-19 samples, acute and convalescent, were from the United States, Italy and Spain. The analysed material was cDNA or gDNA that came from T cells, B-cell-depleted T cells, or PBMCs.

V is TRBV28 and J is TRBJ2-7; TRBD1 matches 9 bases. Sequenced input: peripheral blood. The sequence was collected from a human donor in a cohort sampled during active COVID-19. DNA for the CDR3: TGTGCCAGCAACAAACCGGGACAGGGCTCCTACGAGCAGTACTTC. Translation gives CASNKPGQGSYEQYF.